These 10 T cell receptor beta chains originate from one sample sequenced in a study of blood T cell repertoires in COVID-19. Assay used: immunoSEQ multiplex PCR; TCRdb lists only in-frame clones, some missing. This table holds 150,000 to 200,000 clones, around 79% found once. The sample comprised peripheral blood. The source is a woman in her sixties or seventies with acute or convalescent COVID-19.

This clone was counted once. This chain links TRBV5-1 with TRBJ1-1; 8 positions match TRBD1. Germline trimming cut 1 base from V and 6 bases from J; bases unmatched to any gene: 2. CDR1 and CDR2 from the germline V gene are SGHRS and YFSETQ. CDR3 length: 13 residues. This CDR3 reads CASSLQGAAEAFF. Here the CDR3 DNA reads TGCGCCAGCAGCTTGCAGGGGGCCGCTGAAGCTTTCTTT.

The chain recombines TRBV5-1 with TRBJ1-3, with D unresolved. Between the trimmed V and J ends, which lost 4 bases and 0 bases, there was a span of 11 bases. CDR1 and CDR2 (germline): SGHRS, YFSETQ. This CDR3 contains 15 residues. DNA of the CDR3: TGCGCCAGCAGCCCGTTACAGAGCTCTGGAAACACCATATATTTT. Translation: CASSPLQSSGNTIYF.

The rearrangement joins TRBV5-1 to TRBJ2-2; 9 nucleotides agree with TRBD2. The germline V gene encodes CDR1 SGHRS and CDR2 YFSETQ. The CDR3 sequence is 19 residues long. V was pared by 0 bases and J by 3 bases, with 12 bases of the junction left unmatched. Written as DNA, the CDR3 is TGCGCCAGCAGCTTGGTCTGGGGCGGGAGGGCCCTCGACACCGGGGAGCTGTTTTTT. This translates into CASSLVWGGRALDTGELFF.

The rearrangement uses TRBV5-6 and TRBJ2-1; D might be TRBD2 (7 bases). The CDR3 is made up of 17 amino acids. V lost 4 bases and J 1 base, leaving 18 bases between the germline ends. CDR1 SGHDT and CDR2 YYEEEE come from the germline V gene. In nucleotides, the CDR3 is TGTGCCAGCAGCCCAATCCCCGGGGGGCTGTCCTACAATGAGCAGTTCTTC. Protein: CASSPIPGGLSYNEQFF.

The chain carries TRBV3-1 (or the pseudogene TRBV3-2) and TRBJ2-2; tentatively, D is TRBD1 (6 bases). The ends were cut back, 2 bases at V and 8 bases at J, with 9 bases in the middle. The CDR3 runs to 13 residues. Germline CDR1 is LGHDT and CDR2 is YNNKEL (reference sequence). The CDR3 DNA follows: TGTGCCAGCAGCCAACGGACAGAGGGGGAGCTGTTTTTT. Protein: CASSQRTEGELFF.

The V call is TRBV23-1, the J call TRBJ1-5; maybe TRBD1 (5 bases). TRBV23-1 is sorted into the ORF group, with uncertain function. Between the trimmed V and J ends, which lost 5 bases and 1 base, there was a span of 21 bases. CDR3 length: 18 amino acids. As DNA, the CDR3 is TGCGCCAGCAGTGCCAGGGTTCCCCATATCTGGAGCAATCAGCCCCAGCATTTT. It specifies CASSARVPHIWSNQPQHF.

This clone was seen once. The CDR3 loop reads CASSLSPGQPTLTYEQYF. The CDR3 DNA reads TGCGCCAGCAGCTTGTCTCCGGGACAGCCCACTCTTACCTACGAGCAGTACTTC. J is TRBJ2-7 and V is TRBV5-1; 7 bases fit TRBD1. J gave up 2 bases and V 1 base, and 15 bases lay outside the gene matches. Germline CDR1 SGHRS, CDR2 YFSETQ. The CDR3 is 18 amino acids.

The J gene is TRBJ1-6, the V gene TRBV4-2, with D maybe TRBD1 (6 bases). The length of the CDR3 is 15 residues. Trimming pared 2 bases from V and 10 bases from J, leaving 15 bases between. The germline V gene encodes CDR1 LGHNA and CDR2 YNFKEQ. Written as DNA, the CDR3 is TGTGCCAGCAGCCAATCGTCCAGAGGGGGATCACCCCTCCACTTT. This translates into CASSQSSRGGSPLHF.

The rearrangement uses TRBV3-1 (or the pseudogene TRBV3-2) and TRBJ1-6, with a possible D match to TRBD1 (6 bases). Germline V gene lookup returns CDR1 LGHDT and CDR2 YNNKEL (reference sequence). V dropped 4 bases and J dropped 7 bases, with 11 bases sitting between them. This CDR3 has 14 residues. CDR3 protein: CASSRGQRNSPLHF. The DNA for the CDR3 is TGTGCCAGCAGCCGCGGACAGCGGAATTCACCCCTCCACTTT.

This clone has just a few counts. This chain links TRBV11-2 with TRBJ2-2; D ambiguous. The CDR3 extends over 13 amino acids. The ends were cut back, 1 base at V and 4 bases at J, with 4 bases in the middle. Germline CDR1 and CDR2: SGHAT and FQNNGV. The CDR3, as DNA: TGTGCCAGCAGCTTAGGTCGCACCGGGGAGCTGTTTTTT. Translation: CASSLGRTGELFF.